A single sample is the source of the 14 T cell receptor beta chains below, sequenced in a study of T cell repertoires in cytomegalovirus infection. These receptors are not linked to any known antigen. One entry per CDR3 protein results from TCRdb running MiXCR on the reads. The sample holds approximately 1,000,000 distinct CDR3 sequences; around 32% are singletons and the top ten take 13%. This sample comprised cultured CD8+ T cells from PBMCs, obtained from culture after CMV antigen stimulation. The receptors derive from a human donor in good health (CMV status not recorded). Some clones in this sample may be carry-over from other donors' samples.

This clonotype was seen more than once but under ten times. V and J are TRBV9 and TRBJ2-1; D gene unclear. The V gene's germline CDR1 is SGDLS and CDR2 YYNGEE. Trimming took 2 bases from V and 0 from J, leaving 12 bases between them. This CDR3 spans 16 amino acids. The chain's CDR3 is CASSVTRATSYNEQFF. In DNA, the CDR3 is TGTGCCAGCAGCGTTACTCGAGCCACCTCCTACAATGAGCAGTTCTTC.

Only a few counts were recorded for this clonotype. This chain's CDR3 is CASSLLGTGAVQNTEAFF. CDR3 DNA: TGTGCCAGCAGCTTGTTAGGGACAGGTGCGGTACAGAACACTGAAGCTTTCTTT. The chain is built from TRBV5-6 and TRBJ1-1; 8 bases map to TRBD1. From germline, CDR1 is SGHDT and CDR2 YYEEEE. The V and J ends lost 1 base and 1 base, in that order; junction bases with no gene match: 12. The CDR3 is 18 amino acids. Complete variable domain (other parts from reference TRBV5-6 and TRBJ1-1): DAGVTQSPTHLIKTRGQQVTLRCSPKSGHDTVSWYQQALGQGPQFIFQYYEEEERQRGNFPDRFSGHQFPNYSSELNVNALLLGDSALYLCASSLLGTGAVQNTEAFFGQGTRLTVV.

The sample holds a few counts of this clonotype. The chain employs TRBV28 and TRBJ2-3, with 11 positions matching TRBD2. CDR3 length: 18 amino acids. Germline V lookup: CDR1 MDHEN, CDR2 SYDVKM. J lost 6 bases, V lost 4 bases, and 15 bases had no gene match. CDR3 bases: TGTGCCAGCAGTTCTCTAAAGGGTAGCGGGGGGGCCGGGGATACGCAGTATTTT. Its protein is CASSSLKGSGGAGDTQYF. The full variable domain, its missing parts supplied by reference TRBV28 and TRBJ2-3, is DVKVTQSSRYLVKRTGEKVFLECVQDMDHENMFWYRQDPGLGLRLIYFSYDVKMKEKGDIPEGYSVSREKKERFSLILESASTNQTSMYLCASSSLKGSGGAGDTQYFGPGTRLTVL.

The chain recombines TRBV27 with TRBJ1-2; 12 bases map to TRBD1. Germline V gene sequence: CDR1 MNHEY, CDR2 SMNVEV (reference sequence). V was pared by 5 bases and J by 6 bases, with 4 bases of the junction left unmatched. The CDR3 consists of 14 residues. The CDR3 DNA sequence: TGTGCCAGCAGTCGCGGGACAGGGGGCGATGGCTACACCTTC. Its protein product is CASSRGTGGDGYTF.

This clonotype was seen a few times. This chain joins TRBV27 and TRBJ2-1; 10 positions match TRBD1. The length of the CDR3 is 16 residues. Germline CDR1 is MNHEY and CDR2 is SMNVEV (reference sequence). V lost 6 bases and J lost 0; bases outside the gene matches: 5. CDR3 DNA sequence: TGTGCCAGCAGGCTGGGACAGGGGTACTCCTACAATGAGCAGTTCTTC. Its translation: CASRLGQGYSYNEQFF.

This chain uses TRBV9 with TRBJ2-3; D gene uncertain. CDR1 SGDLS and CDR2 YYNGEE come from the germline V gene. This CDR3 contains 14 residues. The V end lost 0 bases, the J end lost 2 bases, and 7 bases lay between the germline ends. CDR3 nucleotide sequence: TGTGCCAGCAGCGTAGAAAGGGTCACAGATACGCAGTATTTT. Translating gives CASSVERVTDTQYF.

In this sample, this clonotype turned up a few times. The V call is TRBV5-4, the J call TRBJ2-1; 9 bases match TRBD2. The CDR3 contains 14 residues. V shed 5 bases, J shed 8 bases, and the junction held 8 bases outside the gene matches. Germline V gene data show CDR1 as SGHNT and CDR2 as YYREEE (reference sequence). DNA of the CDR3: TGTGCCAGCAGATTGCGGGGGGGGGCCGATGAGCAGTTCTTC. Translating gives CASRLRGGADEQFF.

This clonotype showed up many times. The V call is TRBV7-8, the J call TRBJ2-3; weak D call: TRBD2 (5 bases). Germline CDR1 and CDR2: SGHVS and FQNEAQ. The CDR3 runs to 17 residues. The V and J ends lost 4 bases and 2 bases respectively, with 19 bases between them. This CDR3 is CASSSVHFRDPTDTQYF. The CDR3 region has the DNA TGTGCCAGCAGCTCCGTTCATTTCCGGGATCCCACAGATACGCAGTATTTT.

The table lists this clonotype with many counts. The genes are TRBV7-6 and TRBJ1-1; tentatively, D is TRBD1 (5 bases). This CDR3 comprises 14 residues. V gave up 3 bases and J gave up 3 bases, with 11 bases separating them. From germline, CDR1 is SGHVS and CDR2 FNYEAQ. The CDR3 region has the DNA TGTGCCAGCAGCTTTGGGGGGTTGGACACTGAAGCTTTCTTT. Its translation is CASSFGGLDTEAFF. The variable domain in full, completed from reference TRBV7-6 and TRBJ1-1, reads GAGVSQSPRYKVTKRGQDVALRCDPISGHVSLYWYRQALGQGPEFLTYFNYEAQQDKSGLPNDRFSAERPEGSISTLTIQRTEQRDSAMYRCASSFGGLDTEAFFGQGTRLTVV.

This clonotype was picked up one time. A clone one base away is much larger, so this may be a read error. This chain links TRBV12-3 or TRBV12-4 with TRBJ1-2; possible D gene TRBD1, 6 bases. The CDR3 is 23 amino acids. The germline V and J ends were trimmed by 2 bases and 4 bases, with 38 bases remaining between them. The CDR3 DNA reads as TGTGCCAGCAGTTTACGCGGCGGCTTGGGTTTTGAGGCCGGGGACACACCACGCTATGGCTACACCTTC. Translation gives CASSLRGGLGFEAGDTPRYGYTF.

This clonotype was seen more than once but under ten times. V and J are TRBV7-9 and TRBJ1-1; 7 bases are shared with TRBD1. The CDR3 is 13 residues long. The junction had 8 bases not matched to a gene; V was cut back by 5 bases and J by 8 bases. CDR1 and CDR2 (germline): SEHNR, FQNEAQ (reference sequence). CDR3 in amino acids: CASSHRQGGEAFF. The CDR3 DNA sequence: TGTGCCAGCAGCCATAGACAGGGTGGGGAAGCTTTCTTT.

The chain carries TRBV7-8 and TRBJ2-7; D ambiguous. This CDR3 region has 12 residues. CDR1 is SGHVS, CDR2 FQNEAQ, per germline. The V and J ends lost 5 bases and 5 bases respectively, with 10 bases between them. This CDR3 is CASSPGLNEQYF. CDR3 DNA sequence: TGTGCCAGCAGCCCCGGCTTGAACGAGCAGTACTTC.

In this sample, this clonotype turned up a few times. The rearrangement joins TRBV7-9 to TRBJ2-2, with D tentatively TRBD1 (5 bases). There are 14 residues in the CDR3. In germline, CDR1 is SEHNR, CDR2 FQNEAQ (reference sequence). V lost 5 bases to trimming and J lost 6 bases, with 13 bases between them. In DNA form, the CDR3 reads TGTGCCAGCAGCCCCAGGGTACTGTCCGGGGAGCTGTTTTTT. This codes for CASSPRVLSGELFF.

This clonotype was seen at least ten times. The rearrangement links TRBV6-5 to TRBJ1-2; weak D call: TRBD1 (6 bases). The CDR3 loop spans 15 amino acids. Germline loops: CDR1 MNHEY, CDR2 SVGAGI. The ends were cut back, 6 bases at V and 3 bases at J, with 17 bases in the middle. The CDR3 DNA is TGTGCCAGCAGGCCCTTACGGGGGCGAGACTATGGCTACACCTTC. Amino acid sequence: CASRPLRGRDYGYTF.